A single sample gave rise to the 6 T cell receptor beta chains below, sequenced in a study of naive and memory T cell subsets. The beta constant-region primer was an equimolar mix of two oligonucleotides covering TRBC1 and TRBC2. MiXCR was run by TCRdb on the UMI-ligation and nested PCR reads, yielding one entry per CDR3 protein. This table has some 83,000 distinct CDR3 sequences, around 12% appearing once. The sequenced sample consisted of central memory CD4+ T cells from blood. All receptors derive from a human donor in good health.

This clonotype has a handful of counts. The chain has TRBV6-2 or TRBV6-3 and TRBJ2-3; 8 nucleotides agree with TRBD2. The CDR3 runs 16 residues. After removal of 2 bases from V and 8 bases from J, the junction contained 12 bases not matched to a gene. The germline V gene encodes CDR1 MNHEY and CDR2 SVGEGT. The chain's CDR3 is CASSYTGLAREGTQYF. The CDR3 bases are TGTGCCAGCAGTTACACGGGACTGGCCCGGGAGGGTACGCAGTATTTT.

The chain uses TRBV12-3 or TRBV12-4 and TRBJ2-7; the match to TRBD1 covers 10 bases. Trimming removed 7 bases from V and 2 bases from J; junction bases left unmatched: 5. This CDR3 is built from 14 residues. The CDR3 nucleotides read TGTGCCAGCAAACCGGACAGGGGGACCTACGAGCAGTACTTC. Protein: CASKPDRGTYEQYF.

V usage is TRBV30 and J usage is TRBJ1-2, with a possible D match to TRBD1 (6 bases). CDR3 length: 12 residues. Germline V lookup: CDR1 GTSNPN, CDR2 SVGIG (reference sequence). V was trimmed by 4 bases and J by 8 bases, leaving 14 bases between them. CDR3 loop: CAWTRDTRGYTF. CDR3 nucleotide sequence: TGTGCCTGGACCCGGGACACTCGCGGCTACACCTTC.

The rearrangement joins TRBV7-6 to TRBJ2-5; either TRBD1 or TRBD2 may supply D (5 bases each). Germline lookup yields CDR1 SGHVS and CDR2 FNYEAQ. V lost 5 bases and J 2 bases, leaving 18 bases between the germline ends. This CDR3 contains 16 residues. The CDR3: CASSLSPGSRQETQYF. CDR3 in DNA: TGTGCCAGCAGCCTAAGTCCAGGGAGCAGACAAGAGACCCAGTACTTC.

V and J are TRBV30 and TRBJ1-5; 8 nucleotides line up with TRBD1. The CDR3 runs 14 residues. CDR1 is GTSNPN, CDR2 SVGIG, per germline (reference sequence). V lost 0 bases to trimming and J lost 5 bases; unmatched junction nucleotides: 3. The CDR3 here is CAWSVQGGHQPQHF. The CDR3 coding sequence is TGTGCCTGGAGTGTACAGGGGGGGCATCAGCCCCAGCATTTT.

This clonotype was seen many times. The DNA of the CDR3 is TGTGCCAGCAGCTTCACCGAGCGGGAGTGGAGCGGGGAGCTGTTTTTT. This translates into CASSFTEREWSGELFF. The chain links TRBV5-6 to TRBJ2-2, with 8 bases lining up with TRBD2. Germline V gene data show CDR1 as SGHDT and CDR2 as YYEEEE. The CDR3 extends over 16 amino acids. V was pared by 2 bases and J by 7 bases, with 10 bases of the junction left unmatched.